Each of the 28 T cell receptor beta chains below was sequenced from the same sample in a study of blood T cell repertoires in COVID-19. TCRdb keeps only in-frame clones here, not all; method: immunoSEQ multiplex PCR. This sample has roughly 220,000 clones, with just over 85% found just once. The sequenced sample consisted of peripheral blood. These TCRs come from a man aged 25-40 years who had recovered from COVID-19.

In its sample, this clone was seen once. This chain joins TRBV7-6 and TRBJ2-7; no reliable D call. CDR1 and CDR2 (germline): SGHVS, FNYEAQ. Between the trimmed V and J ends, which lost 4 bases and 1 base, there was a span of 14 bases. The CDR3 totals 15 residues. This chain's CDR3 is CASSSKTVPSYEQYF. DNA for the CDR3: TGTGCCAGCAGCTCGAAAACGGTCCCTTCCTACGAGCAGTACTTC.

The V and J genes are TRBV12-3 or TRBV12-4 and TRBJ1-1; D is ambiguous. V dropped 8 bases and J dropped 0 bases, with 10 bases sitting between them. The CDR3 sequence is 13 residues long. The CDR3 DNA reads as TGTGCCAGCTTCGGGTTCATGAACACTGAAGCTTTCTTT. This encodes CASFGFMNTEAFF.

There are a few counts of this clone. The CDR3 DNA follows: TGTGCCAGCAGCTACAGGTTCGATGAAGAGACCCAGTACTTC. It translates to CASSYRFDEETQYF. This rearrangement joins TRBV7-9 to TRBJ2-5, with a tentative D call TRBD1 (5 bases). V lost 4 bases to trimming and J lost 3 bases, with 12 bases between them. CDR1 SEHNR and CDR2 FQNEAQ come from the germline V gene (reference sequence). This CDR3 region has 14 residues.

V is TRBV7-9 and J is TRBJ1-1; 7 nucleotides line up with TRBD1. The V gene end was trimmed by 7 bases and the J gene end by 0 bases; junction bases not matched to a gene: 11. CDR3 length equals 16 residues. Germline V lookup: CDR1 SEHNR, CDR2 FQNEAQ (reference sequence). CDR3: CASTLGQDLMNTEAFF. In DNA form, the CDR3 reads TGTGCCAGCACATTAGGACAGGACCTCATGAACACTGAAGCTTTCTTT.

The count of this clone is one. The chain employs TRBV7-2 and TRBJ2-5; a possible D gene is TRBD2 (6 bases). Germline values: CDR1 SGHTA, CDR2 FQGNSA. The V end lost 0 bases, the J end lost 5 bases, and 13 bases lay between the germline ends. This CDR3 comprises 15 residues. CDR3 residues: CASSLAGGSQETQYF. CDR3 coding DNA: TGTGCCAGCAGCTTAGCGGGGGGTTCGCAGGAGACCCAGTACTTC.

This chain joins TRBV27 and TRBJ1-2; 11 bases map to TRBD1. This CDR3 contains 15 residues. Germline values: CDR1 MNHEY, CDR2 SMNVEV (reference sequence). Germline trimming cut 4 bases from V and 5 bases from J; bases unmatched to any gene: 6. In nucleotides, the CDR3 is TGTGCCAGCAGTTCGAGGACAGGGGGCACATATGGCTACACCTTC. This codes for CASSSRTGGTYGYTF.

The chain links TRBV6-5 to TRBJ1-1; tentatively, D is TRBD1 (5 bases). Germline V gene sequence: CDR1 MNHEY, CDR2 SVGAGI. CDR3 size: 13 residues. V lost 7 bases and J 1 base, leaving 10 bases between the germline ends. The CDR3 DNA reads TGTGCCAGCACCCGACAGCCGAACACTGAAGCTTTCTTT. This sequence encodes CASTRQPNTEAFF.

The gene calls are TRBV6-4 and TRBJ2-1; TRBD1 is a possible D gene (6 bases). With 2 bases removed from V and 0 bases from J, the gap between germline ends came to 20 bases. Germline V CDR1 and CDR2: MRHNA, SNTAGT. The CDR3 length is 19 residues. The CDR3 is CASSDQTSDSPSSYNEQFF. In DNA, the CDR3 is TGTGCCAGCAGTGACCAAACCTCGGACAGTCCGAGCTCCTACAATGAGCAGTTCTTC.

V gene TRBV2 combines with J gene TRBJ1-2, with a tentative D call TRBD1 (6 bases). The CDR3 loop spans 14 amino acids. V lost 4 bases and J lost 7, with 16 bases in between. Looked up from germline, CDR1 is SNHLY and CDR2 is FYNNEI. DNA of the CDR3: TGTGCCAGCAGTGCCAGGGATGAGGGGGTTGGCTACACCTTC. Translation gives CASSARDEGVGYTF.

This clone was counted only a few times. The V call is TRBV18, the J call TRBJ1-1; TRBD1 is a possible D gene (5 bases). With 0 bases removed from V and 5 bases from J, the gap between germline ends came to 7 bases. Looked up from germline, CDR1 is KGHSH and CDR2 is LQKENI. The length of the CDR3 is 13 residues. Here the CDR3 DNA reads TGTGCCAGCTCACCACCGCCAGGGACTGAAGCTTTCTTT. Translation: CASSPPPGTEAFF.

The chain has TRBV18 and TRBJ2-1, with 9 bases aligning to TRBD2. This CDR3 spans 15 amino acids. Germline V CDR1 and CDR2: KGHSH, LQKENI. Unmatched junction bases numbered 5, after V lost 3 bases and J lost 5 bases. The CDR3 nucleotides read TGTGCCAGCTCACCTACGGGACTAGCAAACAATGAGCAGTTCTTC. Protein product: CASSPTGLANNEQFF.

V is TRBV10-3 and J is TRBJ2-6; possible D gene TRBD2, 5 bases. The CDR3 runs to 17 residues. The V end was cut by 8 bases, the J end by 2 bases, with 19 bases between. Germline loops: CDR1 ENHRY, CDR2 SYGVKD. The chain's CDR3 is CAIPKGAGWAGANVLTF. The CDR3 region has the DNA TGTGCCATCCCAAAGGGAGCAGGTTGGGCTGGGGCCAACGTCCTGACTTTC.

This clone was found a few times. The genes are TRBV7-8 and TRBJ1-1; TRBD1 might be the D (5 bases). Germline CDR1 and CDR2: SGHVS and FQNEAQ. The CDR3 runs to 11 residues. V was trimmed by 2 bases and J by 10 bases, leaving 8 bases between them. The CDR3 reads CASSLIRGAFF. The DNA of the CDR3 is TGTGCCAGCAGCTTAATAAGGGGAGCTTTCTTT.

CDR3 loop: CATSRDQGWYTEAFF. The CDR3, as DNA: TGTGCCACCAGCAGAGATCAGGGTTGGTACACTGAAGCTTTCTTT. The V and J genes are TRBV15 and TRBJ1-1; D possibly corresponds to TRBD1 (5 bases). The CDR3 spans 15 residues. Trimming pared 0 bases from V and 3 bases from J, leaving 11 bases between. CDR1 and CDR2 from the germline V gene are LNHNV and YYDKDF (reference sequence).

The chain links TRBV4-3 to TRBJ1-2; 9 nucleotides agree with TRBD1. CDR3 size: 16 residues. Unmatched junction bases numbered 8, after V lost 1 base and J lost 5 bases. The germline CDR1 and CDR2 sequences are LGHNA and YSLEER. The CDR3 sequence is CASSQVLTGGEYGYTF. CDR3 nucleotide sequence: TGCGCCAGCAGCCAAGTCCTGACAGGGGGGGAATATGGCTACACCTTC.

This chain joins TRBV7-7 and TRBJ1-3, with D unresolved. CDR1 SSHAT and CDR2 FNYEAQ come from the germline V gene (reference sequence). V shed 2 bases and J shed 4 bases, with 12 bases lying between them. The CDR3 is 15 residues long. CDR3 nucleotides: TGTGCCAGCAGCTTATCTCCAGCGAGAGGAAACACCATATATTTT. Translating it yields CASSLSPARGNTIYF.

The sample holds a few counts of this clone. J is TRBJ2-7 and V is TRBV7-9, with 12 bases fitting TRBD2. This CDR3 contains 17 residues. Germline values: CDR1 SEHNR, CDR2 FQNEAQ (reference sequence). Germline trimming cut 5 bases from V and 0 bases from J; bases unmatched to any gene: 8. CDR3 in DNA: TGTGCCAGCAGCCGAACTAGCGGGGGGCCGATCTCCTACGAGCAGTACTTC. This translates into CASSRTSGGPISYEQYF. Full variable domain (outside the CDR3, taken from reference TRBV7-9 and TRBJ2-7): DTGVSQNPRHKITKRGQNVTFRCDPISEHNRLYWYRQTLGQGPEFLTYFQNEAQLEKSRLLSDRFSAERPKGSFSTLEIQRTEQGDSAMYLCASSRTSGGPISYEQYFGPGTRLTVT.

The rearrangement joins TRBV19 to TRBJ2-1, with a possible D match to TRBD1 (6 bases). Trimming pared 9 bases from V and 8 bases from J, leaving 14 bases between. Looked up from germline, CDR1 is LNHDA and CDR2 is SQIVND (reference sequence). The CDR3 consists of 12 residues. The CDR3 DNA follows: TGTGCCAGCTCGGACAGATCCGATGAGCAGTTCTTC. Its translation is CASSDRSDEQFF.

This clone came up once. This chain links TRBV6-5 with TRBJ2-3, with D maybe TRBD1 (6 bases). Per germline, CDR1 MNHEY and CDR2 SVGAGI. The CDR3 length is 15 residues. V was clipped by 5 bases and J by 0 bases, with 12 bases between them. This CDR3 reads CASSRTASSTDTQYF. As DNA, the CDR3 is TGTGCCAGCAGTCGGACAGCTTCTAGCACAGATACGCAGTATTTT.

This clone was counted between two and nine times. The chain recombines TRBV14 with TRBJ2-2; D uncertain. The V gene lost 5 bases and the J gene lost 0 bases, with 13 bases spanning the gap. Per germline, CDR1 SGHDN and CDR2 FVKESK. This CDR3 has 16 amino acids. The CDR3 is CASSGAAFANTGELFF. In nucleotides, the CDR3 is TGTGCCAGCAGCGGAGCAGCATTCGCGAACACCGGGGAGCTGTTTTTT. Combining the CDR3 with reference TRBV14 and TRBJ2-2 gives the whole variable domain EAGVTQFPSHSVIEKGQTVTLRCDPISGHDNLYWYRRVMGKEIKFLLHFVKESKQDESGMPNNRFLAERTGGTYSTLKVQPAELEDSGVYFCASSGAAFANTGELFFGEGSRLTVL.

The genes are TRBV19 and TRBJ2-7; 9 bases match TRBD1. V was clipped by 7 bases and J by 3 bases; unmatched bases: 16. The germline CDR1 and CDR2 sequences are LNHDA and SQIVND (reference sequence). The CDR3 loop spans 17 amino acids. The CDR3 sequence is CASIGWVPGTGIYEQYF. The DNA for the CDR3 is TGTGCCAGTATTGGGTGGGTCCCCGGGACAGGGATCTACGAGCAGTACTTC.

J is TRBJ2-2 and V is TRBV7-2; D possibly corresponds to TRBD1 (5 bases). The CDR3 contains 14 residues. The V gene's germline CDR1 is SGHTA and CDR2 FQGNSA. Trimming stripped 0 bases from V and 6 bases from J, with 8 bases between. In DNA, the CDR3 is TGTGCCAGCAGCTTAGCCAGGGCCGCCGGGGAGCTGTTTTTT. Protein: CASSLARAAGELFF.

This rearrangement joins TRBV4-2 to TRBJ2-7, with 11 bases aligning to TRBD2. Germline CDR1 is LGHNA and CDR2 is YNFKEQ. After removal of 1 base from V and 3 bases from J, the junction contained 8 bases not matched to a gene. The CDR3 totals 17 residues. CDR3 nucleotides: TGTGCCAGCAGCCAAGTCCCCATAGCGGGGGGGATCTACGAGCAGTACTTC. Amino acid sequence: CASSQVPIAGGIYEQYF.

V and J are TRBV4-3 and TRBJ1-2; maybe TRBD1 (6 bases). Germline-derived CDR1 and CDR2 are LGHNA and YSLEER. The CDR3 totals 15 residues. The V gene lost 1 base and the J gene lost 3 bases, with 12 bases spanning the gap. CDR3 amino acids: CASSQGKQGHYGYTF. CDR3 DNA: TGCGCCAGCAGCCAAGGGAAACAGGGACACTATGGCTACACCTTC.

The V call is TRBV30, the J call TRBJ1-4, with 9 nucleotides matching TRBD1. Germline CDR1 and CDR2: GTSNPN and SVGIG (reference sequence). Unmatched junction bases numbered 10, after V lost 4 bases and J lost 7 bases. This CDR3 has 15 residues. This CDR3 reads CAWTGFRTGVEKLFF. The CDR3 bases are TGTGCCTGGACCGGTTTCAGGACAGGGGTTGAAAAACTGTTTTTT.

The rearrangement joins TRBV20-1 to TRBJ2-7; D unclear. The germline V gene has CDR1 DFQATT and CDR2 SNEGSKA (reference sequence). CDR3 length: 11 residues. The V end lost 1 base, the J end lost 6 bases, and 7 bases lay between the germline ends. The CDR3 sequence: CSARVVAEQYF. For the CDR3, the DNA is TGCAGTGCTAGAGTCGTGGCCGAGCAGTACTTC.

The chain carries TRBV5-4 and TRBJ2-7; tentatively, D is TRBD2 (6 bases). Germline V gene sequence: CDR1 SGHNT, CDR2 YYREEE (reference sequence). The length of the CDR3 is 15 residues. V was pared by 0 bases and J by 5 bases, with 15 bases between. CDR3 DNA sequence: TGTGCCAGCAGCTTGGCAGGTAGCGGAGGTAACGAGCAGTACTTC. Encoded protein: CASSLAGSGGNEQYF. Together with reference TRBV5-4 and TRBJ2-7, the CDR3 gives the full variable domain: ETGVTQSPTHLIKTRGQQVTLRCSSQSGHNTVSWYQQALGQGPQFIFQYYREEENGRGNFPPRFSGLQFPNYSSELNVNALELDDSALYLCASSLAGSGGNEQYFGPGTRLTVT.

J is TRBJ1-2 and V is TRBV5-4, with 8 bases aligning to TRBD1. The V gene end was trimmed by 1 base and the J gene end by 8 bases; junction bases not matched to a gene: 4. Germline V gene data show CDR1 as SGHNT and CDR2 as YYREEE (reference sequence). The CDR3 length is 13 residues. The CDR3 loop is CASSLRGTGGYTF. The CDR3 region has the DNA TGTGCCAGCAGCTTGCGTGGGACAGGCGGCTACACCTTC.